A selection of T cell receptor beta chains follows, all from one sample in a study of blood T cell repertoires in COVID-19. Profiling relied on immunoSEQ multiplex PCR, and the TCRdb table lists in-frame clones only, not all of them. This table has hundreds of thousands of clones, 70% to 90% appearing once. The material sequenced was peripheral blood. The receptors were gathered from a man between 50 and 59 years old with COVID-19, enrolled during active disease. Each CDR3 is given with its conserved first and last residue. A D gene is named only where the DNA matches it firmly. Not every row has a clone size; where given, it reads once, few, many or a size class.

size: -; D: -; J: TRBJ2-7; V: TRBV5-4; CDR3: CASSLDGYEQYF; DNA: TGTGCCAGCAGCTTGGACGGCTACGAGCAGTACTTC
size: few; D: TRBD1; J: TRBJ1-5; V: TRBV19; CDR3: CASSADRDPSPQHF; DNA: TGTGCCAGTAGTGCAGACAGGGACCCATCGCCCCAGCATTTT
size: -; D: -; J: TRBJ2-2; V: TRBV6-1; CDR3: CASSLSRGNTGELFF; DNA: TGTGCCAGCAGTTTGAGCAGGGGGAACACCGGGGAGCTGTTTTTT
size: -; D: -; J: TRBJ2-1; V: TRBV7-9; CDR3: CASSSNRAPDYNEQFF; DNA: TGTGCCAGCAGCTCCAACAGGGCTCCTGACTACAATGAGCAGTTCTTC
size: -; D: -; J: TRBJ1-5; V: TRBV9; CDR3: CASSSTDSNQPQHF; DNA: TGTGCCAGCAGCTCGACAGATAGCAATCAGCCCCAGCATTTT
size: -; D: TRBD1; J: TRBJ1-1; V: TRBV15; CDR3: CATSRDTGTGGTEAFF; DNA: TGTGCCACCAGCAGGGACACCGGGACAGGGGGCACTGAAGCTTTCTTT
size: -; D: -; J: TRBJ2-2; V: TRBV3-1/TRBV3-2; CDR3: CASSQVSVSTGELFF; DNA: TGTGCCAGCAGCCAAGTTAGTGTCTCCACCGGGGAGCTGTTTTTT
size: -; D: -; J: TRBJ1-2; V: TRBV20-1; CDR3: CSARGSGQIPF; DNA: TGCAGTGCTAGAGGCTCCGGACAGATCCCCTTC
size: -; D: -; J: TRBJ1-6; V: TRBV11-2; CDR3: CASSLDSRVRSPLHF; DNA: TGTGCCAGCAGCTTAGATTCGAGGGTGAGGTCACCCCTCCACTTT
size: -; D: TRBD1; J: TRBJ1-6; V: TRBV18; CDR3: CASTDRVQDSPLHF; DNA: TGTGCCAGCACTGACAGGGTTCAGGATTCACCCCTCCACTTT
size: -; D: TRBD2; J: TRBJ2-5; V: TRBV2; CDR3: CASSGMASGVPYQETQYF; DNA: TGTGCCAGCAGTGGGATGGCTAGCGGGGTCCCGTACCAAGAGACCCAGTACTTC
size: -; D: -; J: TRBJ1-6; V: TRBV15; CDR3: CATSRGGPAGDSPLHF; DNA: TGTGCCACCAGCAGAGGAGGCCCTGCGGGGGATTCACCCCTCCACTTT
size: -; D: -; J: TRBJ2-1; V: TRBV7-6; CDR3: CASSLGHDGNEQFF; DNA: TGTGCCAGCAGCTTAGGGCATGATGGTAATGAGCAGTTCTTC
size: -; D: -; J: TRBJ2-2; V: TRBV3-1/TRBV3-2; CDR3: CASSHGGGELFF; DNA: TGTGCCAGCAGCCACGGTGGCGGGGAGCTGTTTTTT
size: -; D: TRBD2; J: TRBJ2-2; V: TRBV4-2; CDR3: CASSRTSGGGTGELFF; DNA: TGTGCCAGCAGCCGGACTAGCGGGGGTGGGACCGGGGAGCTGTTTTTT
size: once; D: TRBD1; J: TRBJ1-1; V: TRBV5-1; CDR3: CASSGPGQGTEAFF; DNA: TGCGCCAGCAGCGGTCCGGGACAGGGAACTGAAGCTTTCTTT
size: -; D: TRBD1; J: TRBJ1-1; V: TRBV18; CDR3: CASSSGTENTEAFF; DNA: TGTGCCAGCTCTTCCGGGACAGAGAACACTGAAGCTTTCTTT
size: -; D: -; J: TRBJ2-7; V: TRBV4-3; CDR3: CASSQDHRDHEQYF; DNA: TGCGCCAGCAGCCAAGACCACAGGGACCACGAGCAGTACTTC